This T cell receptor beta chain was recovered during a study of cytomegalovirus exposure and HLA in healthy donors. PCR amplification relied on 60 Vbeta primers (plus 13 Jbeta primers). The protocol was immunoSEQ multiplex PCR, while the TCRdb copy is restricted to in-frame clones and leaves out a portion. The table includes some 180,000 clones, about 80% detected once. This clone was picked up a small number of times. This same CDR3 is encoded by further DNA sequences in the sample. CDR1 is SGHRS, CDR2 YFSETQ, per germline. CDR3 size: 14 residues. Losses at the gene ends were 2 bases for V and 1 base for J; bases not matched to a gene: 2.

The chain combines TRBV5-1 with TRBJ1-1, with 7 bases identical to TRBD1. Sequencing was carried out using PBMCs. The sequence came from a woman aged 25 to 39 in good health and CMV-seronegative. The CDR3 spells CASSLDRANTEAFF. In DNA form, the CDR3 reads TGCGCCAGCAGCTTAGACAGGGCGAACACTGAAGCTTTCTTT.